The 32 T cell receptor beta chains given below trace back to one sample, sequenced in a study of siplizumab effects on memory and regulatory T cells. Profiling relied on immunoSEQ multiplex PCR, and the TCRdb table lists in-frame clones only, not all of them. The sample has approximately 100,000 clones, about 93% seen once. Sequencing was done on a sample of Tregs sorted from blood. These receptors were taken from a human donor in good health.

This rearrangement joins TRBV30 to TRBJ1-1; no reliable D call. Germline values: CDR1 GTSNPN, CDR2 SVGIG (reference sequence). Trimming took off 0 bases at V and 3 bases at J, with 11 bases between the two ends. The CDR3 extends over 14 amino acids. Here the CDR3 reads CAWSVKTRDTEAFF. CDR3 DNA: TGTGCCTGGAGTGTAAAGACCAGAGACACTGAAGCTTTCTTT.

This clone was detected once. This chain joins TRBV10-3 and TRBJ2-7, with D perhaps matching TRBD1 (6 bases). Germline CDR1 ENHRY, CDR2 SYGVKD. Trimming shortened V by 7 bases and J by 4 bases, and 17 bases separated the two germline ends. The CDR3 extends over 14 amino acids. The CDR3 here is CAIKGTFSGYEQYF. CDR3 nucleotide sequence: TGTGCCATCAAAGGGACATTCTCTGGATACGAGCAGTACTTC.

This rearrangement joins TRBV9 to TRBJ1-6; D may be TRBD1 (5 bases). The V gene lost 7 bases and the J gene lost 7 bases, with 18 bases spanning the gap. The CDR3 has 15 residues. Germline V gene lookup returns CDR1 SGDLS and CDR2 YYNGEE. The CDR3 protein is CASGNGDRANSPLHF. In nucleotides, the CDR3 is TGTGCCAGCGGGAATGGGGACCGAGCAAATTCACCCCTCCACTTT.

In regard to this clone: Other nucleotide sequences in the sample specify the same CDR3. The chain has TRBV5-6 and TRBJ1-2; 8 nucleotides match TRBD1. V lost 0 bases and J lost 4; bases outside the gene matches: 2. This CDR3 contains 14 residues. Per the germline V gene, CDR1 is SGHDT and CDR2 is YYEEEE. The CDR3 region is CASSLGQGSYGYTF. Here the CDR3 DNA reads TGTGCCAGCAGCTTGGGACAGGGGAGCTATGGCTACACCTTC.

V gene TRBV10-3 combines with J gene TRBJ2-2; a possible D gene is TRBD1 (5 bases). Trimming removed 2 bases at V and 5 bases at J, with 9 bases between. This CDR3 is built from 14 residues. In germline, CDR1 is ENHRY, CDR2 SYGVKD. The CDR3 DNA reads as TGTGCCATCAGTGAGAATGGGGCTACCGGGGAGCTGTTTTTT. Its protein product is CAISENGATGELFF.

As concerns this clone: Its ends do not fully match the called genes, so a read error is possible. The V and J genes are TRBV7-7 and TRBJ2-5; D is uncertain. This CDR3 contains 15 residues. Germline CDR1 and CDR2: SSHAT and FNYEAQ (reference sequence). CDR3 coding DNA: TGTGCTAGCAGCTCCGGACCTATAGGGCAAGAGACCCAGTACTTC. This gives the protein CASSSGPIGQETQYF. The full variable domain, with the rest looked up from reference TRBV7-7 and TRBJ2-5, is GAGVSQSPRYKVTKRGQDVTLRCDPISSHATLYWYQQALGQGPEFLTYFNYEAQPDKSGLPSDRFSAERPEGSISTLTIQRTEQRDSAMYRCASSSGPIGQETQYFGPGTRLLVL.

The CDR3 bases are TGTGCCAGCGGCCTTTACGAGCAGTACTTC. This codes for CASGLYEQYF. The J gene is TRBJ2-7, the V gene TRBV6-1; D not resolved. This CDR3 contains 10 residues. Per germline, CDR1 MNHNS and CDR2 SASEGT. Between the trimmed V and J ends, which lost 8 bases and 4 bases, there was a span of 6 bases.

This clone appeared a few times. The chain carries TRBV27 and TRBJ2-6; 7 nucleotides agree with TRBD1. J was trimmed by 4 bases and V by 4 bases; bases with no gene match: 7. The germline V gene encodes CDR1 MNHEY and CDR2 SMNVEV (reference sequence). The CDR3 consists of 16 residues. This CDR3 is CASSSARGQGANVLTF. The CDR3, as DNA: TGTGCCAGCAGTTCGGCAAGGGGGCAGGGGGCCAACGTCCTGACTTTC.

The chain uses TRBV11-1 and TRBJ2-2, with D unclear. Germline values: CDR1 SGHAT, CDR2 FQDESV (reference sequence). The CDR3 has 13 residues. Trimming removed 7 bases at V and 4 bases at J, with 10 bases between. As DNA, the CDR3 is TGTGCCAGCACCGCCGTTCGCACCGGGGAGCTGTTTTTT. Translating it yields CASTAVRTGELFF.

The chain recombines TRBV7-2 with TRBJ2-7, with 8 nucleotides matching TRBD2. Germline V gene sequence: CDR1 SGHTA, CDR2 FQGNSA. CDR3 size: 16 residues. V lost 2 bases to trimming and J lost 4 bases; unmatched junction nucleotides: 10. The CDR3 sequence: CASSLMAGGWKYEQYF. DNA for the CDR3: TGTGCCAGCAGCTTAATGGCGGGGGGATGGAAATACGAGCAGTACTTC.

This chain links TRBV5-5 with TRBJ1-1; a possible D gene is TRBD1 (5 bases). Germline V lookup: CDR1 SGHKS, CDR2 YYEKEE (reference sequence). V dropped 4 bases and J dropped 2 bases, with 15 bases sitting between them. The CDR3 is made up of 15 amino acids. The CDR3 DNA reads TGTGCCAGCAGCCCCTCCCTGGGGACCAACACTGAAGCTTTCTTT. Protein product: CASSPSLGTNTEAFF.

This CDR3 reads CASSFRGWQGNTEAFF. Here the CDR3 DNA reads TGTGCCAGCAGCTTCAGAGGCTGGCAGGGGAACACTGAAGCTTTCTTT. The genes are TRBV5-5 and TRBJ1-1; a possible D gene is TRBD1 (5 bases). Germline V gives CDR1 SGHKS, CDR2 YYEKEE (reference sequence). The CDR3 is 16 residues long. V lost 2 bases and J lost 1, with 15 bases in between.

The genes are TRBV25-1 and TRBJ1-5; no clear D gene. Deletions cut 5 bases from V and 2 bases from J, with 16 bases between. Germline assignment: CDR1 MGHDK and CDR2 SYGVNS. The CDR3 runs 16 residues. CDR3 DNA: TGTGCCAGCAGTATGGCCATCACCCGGGGCAATCAGCCCCAGCATTTT. This encodes CASSMAITRGNQPQHF.

This clone appeared once. This sequence joins TRBV25-1 and TRBJ1-1; D unresolved. Trimming removed 0 bases from V and 2 bases from J, with 4 bases in between. Germline V lookup: CDR1 MGHDK, CDR2 SYGVNS. This CDR3 spans 13 amino acids. CDR3 amino acids: CASSEYGNTEAFF. The CDR3 bases are TGTGCCAGCAGTGAATACGGTAACACTGAAGCTTTCTTT. The full variable domain, in which reference TRBV25-1 and TRBJ1-1 provide the parts outside the CDR3, is EADIYQTPRYLVIGTGKKITLECSQTMGHDKMYWYQQDPGMELHLIHYSYGVNSTEKGDLSSESTVSRIRTEHFPLTLESARPSHTSQYLCASSEYGNTEAFFGQGTRLTVV.

The rearrangement links TRBV6-1 to TRBJ1-6; D uncertain. The CDR3 covers 16 residues. V dropped 2 bases and J dropped 9 bases, with 17 bases sitting between them. Looked up from germline, CDR1 is MNHNS and CDR2 is SASEGT. The chain's CDR3 is CASSEFLERVTSPLHF. In nucleotides, the CDR3 is TGTGCCAGCAGTGAATTTTTAGAGAGGGTAACTTCACCCCTCCACTTT.

J is TRBJ2-1 and V is TRBV14; D may match TRBD1 or TRBD2 (5 bases each). Germline V gene lookup returns CDR1 SGHDN and CDR2 FVKESK. This CDR3 is 13 amino acids long. V was clipped by 6 bases and J by 12 bases, with 18 bases between them. In DNA form, the CDR3 reads TGTGCCAGCAGTCCAGTGGGACCCACGGGGCAGTTCTTC. Protein sequence: CASSPVGPTGQFF.

The chain has TRBV5-1 and TRBJ1-1; D is unclear. The germline V and J ends were trimmed by 1 base and 0 bases, with 4 bases remaining between them. The V gene's germline CDR1 is SGHRS and CDR2 YFSETQ. The CDR3 has 13 amino acids. The CDR3 DNA sequence: TGCGCCAGCAGCTTGTCTATGAACACTGAAGCTTTCTTT. It translates to CASSLSMNTEAFF.

CDR3 sequence reads: CASSAGFNYGYTF. DNA of the CDR3: TGCGCCAGCAGCGCGGGTTTTAACTATGGCTACACCTTC. The chain has TRBV5-1 and TRBJ1-2, with no clear D. The CDR3 is 13 amino acids. Trimming stripped 4 bases from V and 1 base from J, with 8 bases between. From germline, CDR1 is SGHRS and CDR2 YFSETQ.

The chain employs TRBV5-1 and TRBJ2-1; D remains ambiguous. The V and J ends lost 2 bases and 5 bases respectively, with 14 bases between them. Per germline, CDR1 SGHRS and CDR2 YFSETQ. This CDR3 has 15 residues. Written as DNA, the CDR3 is TGCGCCAGCAGCTTTACCTCCTGGCCAAACAATGAGCAGTTCTTC. This translates into CASSFTSWPNNEQFF.

This chain connects TRBV9 to TRBJ2-3; 11 nucleotides match TRBD1. V shed 1 base and J 7 bases; nucleotides not matched to a gene: 8. This CDR3 is 16 amino acids long. Germline V gene data show CDR1 as SGDLS and CDR2 as YYNGEE. The CDR3 nucleotides are TGTGCCAGCAGCGTATCAATGGGACAGGGGGTAAATACGCAGTATTTT. Translation gives CASSVSMGQGVNTQYF.

The rearrangement links TRBV2 to TRBJ1-1, with D possibly TRBD1 on 6 matching bases. CDR1 is SNHLY and CDR2 is FYNNEI in the germline V gene. V was shortened by 4 bases and J by 1 base, with 13 bases between the two germline ends. This CDR3 spans 15 amino acids. Here the CDR3 reads CASSGGALRNTEAFF. For the CDR3, the DNA is TGTGCCAGCAGTGGGGGGGCGCTTCGGAACACTGAAGCTTTCTTT. The complete variable domain, with remaining parts taken from reference TRBV2 and TRBJ1-1, reads EPEVTQTPSHQVTQMGQEVILRCVPISNHLYFYWYRQILGQKVEFLVSFYNNEISEKSEIFDDQFSVERPDGSNFTLKIRSTKLEDSAMYFCASSGGALRNTEAFFGQGTRLTVV.

This chain uses TRBV7-9 with TRBJ2-2; D tentatively reads TRBD1 or TRBD2 (5 bases each). V was clipped by 5 bases and J by 5 bases, with 15 bases between them. The CDR3 totals 15 residues. CDR1 SEHNR and CDR2 FQNEAQ come from the germline V gene (reference sequence). CDR3: CASSNPAGGTGELFF. CDR3 coding DNA: TGTGCCAGCAGCAACCCTGCTGGGGGAACCGGGGAGCTGTTTTTT.

The rearrangement uses TRBV13 and TRBJ1-2; no clear D. The V end lost 3 bases, the J end lost 0 bases, and 2 bases lay between the germline ends. CDR3 length: 12 residues. CDR1 is PRHDT and CDR2 is FYEKMQ in the germline V gene (reference sequence). CDR3 coding DNA: TGTGCCAGCAGCTTTCCTAACTATGGCTACACCTTC. This translates into CASSFPNYGYTF.

The chain carries TRBV7-2 and TRBJ1-4, with D possibly TRBD1 on 6 matching bases. The CDR3 extends over 15 amino acids. Trimming cost V 2 bases and J 7 bases, with 14 bases left between them. The V gene's germline CDR1 is SGHTA and CDR2 FQGNSA. CDR3 bases: TGTGCCAGCAGCTTAACCCCAGGGGCTACTGAAAAACTGTTTTTT. Protein product: CASSLTPGATEKLFF.

The chain employs TRBV9 and TRBJ2-5, with 7 bases matching TRBD1. The V gene end was trimmed by 3 bases and the J gene end by 1 base; junction bases not matched to a gene: 3. The V gene's germline CDR1 is SGDLS and CDR2 YYNGEE. The CDR3 loop spans 14 amino acids. The CDR3 region is CASSEGTAQETQYF. The DNA for the CDR3 is TGTGCCAGCAGCGAAGGGACAGCCCAAGAGACCCAGTACTTC.

This clone was recorded only once. The CDR3 reads CASSLSWAQTDTQYF. CDR3 in DNA: TGTGCCAGCAGTTTATCGTGGGCTCAAACAGATACGCAGTATTTT. The chain joins TRBV27 to TRBJ2-3; D is unresolved. The germline V gene encodes CDR1 MNHEY and CDR2 SMNVEV (reference sequence). The CDR3 has 15 amino acids. V was pared by 0 bases and J by 3 bases, with 10 bases between.

V is TRBV7-9 and J is TRBJ1-2; tentative D call: TRBD1 (5 bases). This CDR3 contains 12 residues. Germline CDR1 reads SEHNR; CDR2 reads FQNEAQ (reference sequence). Trimming left V 0 bases short and J 6 bases short, with 5 bases between. The CDR3 loop reads CASSLAGDGYTF. Here the CDR3 DNA reads TGTGCCAGCAGCTTAGCGGGGGATGGCTACACCTTC.

The chain joins TRBV9 to TRBJ2-5; 13 bases are a match to TRBD2. This CDR3 comprises 18 residues. CDR1 is SGDLS and CDR2 is YYNGEE in the germline V gene. Trimming took 2 bases from V and 0 from J; bases not matched to a gene: 7. In DNA, the CDR3 is TGTGCCAGCAGCGTTGGACTAGCGGGAGCTGGGTACCAAGAGACCCAGTACTTC. This codes for CASSVGLAGAGYQETQYF.

J is TRBJ1-1 and V is TRBV15; TRBD1 matches 9 bases. Per the germline V gene, CDR1 is LNHNV and CDR2 is YYDKDF (reference sequence). The CDR3 totals 16 residues. J was trimmed by 1 base and V by 3 bases; bases with no gene match: 6. CDR3 sequence reads: CATSRTGGTRNTEAFF. In nucleotides, the CDR3 is TGTGCCACCAGCAGGACAGGGGGAACGCGGAACACTGAAGCTTTCTTT.

The chain recombines TRBV5-1 with TRBJ2-3, with 14 positions matching TRBD2. The CDR3 length is 18 residues. The ends lost 5 bases at V and 0 bases at J; junction bases unmatched: 8. CDR1 and CDR2 from the germline V gene are SGHRS and YFSETQ. CDR3 sequence reads: CASRPEGLAGESTDTQYF. The CDR3 nucleotides read TGCGCCAGCAGACCGGAGGGACTAGCGGGGGAAAGCACAGATACGCAGTATTTT. Full variable domain (missing parts from reference TRBV5-1 and TRBJ2-3): KAGVTQTPRYLIKTRGQQVTLSCSPISGHRSVSWYQQTPGQGLQFLFEYFSETQRNKGNFPGRFSGRQFSNSRSEMNVSTLELGDSALYLCASRPEGLAGESTDTQYFGPGTRLTVL.

The V and J genes are TRBV5-6 and TRBJ2-7; the match to TRBD1 covers 7 bases. V shed 1 base and J 6 bases; nucleotides not matched to a gene: 1. This CDR3 is built from 12 residues. Germline V gene lookup returns CDR1 SGHDT and CDR2 YYEEEE. For the CDR3, the DNA is TGTGCCAGCAGCTTGTCAGGGGGCGAGCAGTACTTC. Protein product: CASSLSGGEQYF.

The rearrangement links TRBV11-3 to TRBJ2-7; 8 positions match TRBD2. Trimming took 5 bases from V and 5 from J; bases not matched to a gene: 11. CDR1 and CDR2 from the germline V gene are SGHNT and YENEEA. The CDR3 length is 15 residues. The CDR3 spells CASSPGVAGLHEQYF. CDR3 in DNA: TGTGCCAGCAGCCCAGGAGTAGCGGGACTTCACGAGCAGTACTTC.